Included here is one TCR beta chain sequence, with context. These data come from a study of blood T cell repertoires in COVID-19. Assay used: immunoSEQ multiplex PCR; TCRdb lists only in-frame clones, some missing. The sample has about 150,000 clones, about four fifths seen once. The V gene's germline CDR1 is GTSNPN and CDR2 SVGIG (reference sequence). The CDR3 consists of 14 residues. V shed 0 bases and J shed 5 bases, with 10 bases lying between them. The chain recombines TRBV30 with TRBJ1-4, with a weak D call TRBD1 (5 bases). The receptor's source is a woman in her fifties or sixties with acute or convalescent COVID-19. The sequenced sample consisted of peripheral blood. As DNA, the CDR3 is TGTGCCTGGAGTGTAGACAGATTAAATGAAAAACTGTTTTTT. Protein product: CAWSVDRLNEKLFF.